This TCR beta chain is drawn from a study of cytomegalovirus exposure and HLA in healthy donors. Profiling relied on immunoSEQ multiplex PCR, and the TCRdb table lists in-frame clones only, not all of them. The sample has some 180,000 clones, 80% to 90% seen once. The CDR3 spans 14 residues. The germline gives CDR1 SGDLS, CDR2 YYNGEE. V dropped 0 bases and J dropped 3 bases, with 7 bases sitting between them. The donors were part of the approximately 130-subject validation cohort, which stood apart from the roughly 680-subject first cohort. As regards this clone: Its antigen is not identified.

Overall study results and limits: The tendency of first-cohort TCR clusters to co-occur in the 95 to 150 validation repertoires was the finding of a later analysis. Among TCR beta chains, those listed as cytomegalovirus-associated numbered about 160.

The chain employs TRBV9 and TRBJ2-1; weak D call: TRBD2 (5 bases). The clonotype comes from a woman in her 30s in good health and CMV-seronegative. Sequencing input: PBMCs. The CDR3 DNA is TGTGCCAGCAGCGTAGCGGGGTACTACAATGAGCAGTTCTTC. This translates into CASSVAGYYNEQFF.